The entry that follows covers one TCR beta chain sequence. This sample is drawn from a study of Ad26.COV2.S vaccination and SARS-CoV-2 variants. Sequenced by immunoSEQ multiplex PCR; TCRdb stores in-frame clones only, minus some. The repertoire includes 350,000 to 450,000 clones, about 90% of them detected once, and under 5% sits in the top ten. The source is a human donor who had recovered from COVID-19. Sequenced material: peripheral blood, taken after recovery from COVID-19.

The CDR3 DNA sequence: TGCGCCAGCAGCCAAGGGGTGGGTACCACAGATACGCAGTATTTT. Translated, it gives CASSQGVGTTDTQYF. The V call is TRBV4-1, the J call TRBJ2-3; D remains unclear. V lost 1 base to trimming and J lost 2 bases, with 10 bases between them. Germline V gene sequence: CDR1 MGHRA, CDR2 YSYEKL. This CDR3 is 15 amino acids long.